This is a list of T cell receptor beta chains from one sample in a study of shared clonotypes between healthy human individuals. Generated by immunoSEQ multiplex PCR, the TCRdb table keeps only in-frame clones and is missing some. The sample lists 1.4 million to 1.5 million clones, roughly 96% occurring once. The sequenced sample consisted of naive CD4+ T cells sorted from blood. All receptors come from a man aged 30 to 39 in good health. Each CDR3 is given with its conserved first and last residue. The D gene is left open where the match is weak. Clone size is given for some rows only: seen once, a few or many times, or a class if the clone is expanded.

v_call	clone_size	d_call	j_call	cdr3_nt	cdr3_aa
TRBV28	NA	NA	TRBJ1-1	TGTGCCAGCATCATAATAGGTGAAGCTTTCTTT	CASIIIGEAFF
TRBV18	NA	TRBD2	TRBJ2-2	TGTGCCAGCTCACCATTAAGTCTAGCGGGATCTTCCGGGGAGCTGTTTTTT	CASSPLSLAGSSGELFF
TRBV7-9	NA	TRBD1	TRBJ2-7	TGTGCCAGCAGCTTTGGACAGGCCTCCTACGAGCAGTACTTC	CASSFGQASYEQYF
TRBV6-1	NA	TRBD1	TRBJ2-5	TGTGCCAGCAGTGGTTCCGGGACAGGGCGGACCCAGTACTTC	CASSGSGTGRTQYF
TRBV19	NA	NA	TRBJ1-1	TGTGCCAGTAGTATACCATCGGGGAAAGGAGTCGGTCGGGCAGCTTTCTTT	CASSIPSGKGVGRAAFF
TRBV6-6	NA	TRBD1	TRBJ2-7	TGTGCCAGCAGTTACCTCCGACAGGGAGCCCACGAGCAGTACTTC	CASSYLRQGAHEQYF
TRBV15	NA	NA	TRBJ1-5	TGTGCCACCAGCAGAGATCTAGGGATTAGCAATCAGCCCCAGCATTTT	CATSRDLGISNQPQHF
TRBV9	NA	NA	TRBJ1-5	TGTGCCAGCAGCGTAGACCCAAATAGCAATCAGCCCCAGCATTTT	CASSVDPNSNQPQHF
TRBV7-2	NA	TRBD1	TRBJ1-5	TGTGCCAGCAGCCTAGACAGGGTTAAACCCCAGCATTTT	CASSLDRVKPQHF
TRBV5-8	NA	NA	TRBJ1-5	TGTGCCAGCCACTCTGCGGGGCGGCCCCAGCATTTT	CASHSAGRPQHF
TRBV5-4	NA	NA	TRBJ2-5	TGTGCCAGCAGCTCTCTCCGTGGGGGAGAGACCCAGTACTTC	CASSSLRGGETQYF
TRBV11-2	NA	TRBD1	TRBJ1-2	TGTGCCAGTTGGGGAGAGGACAGGTCCAGGGGTGGCTACACCTTC	CASWGEDRSRGGYTF
TRBV9	NA	NA	TRBJ2-2	TGTGCCAGCAGCGTTGAACCAGCGAACACCGGGGAGCTGTTTTTT	CASSVEPANTGELFF
TRBV11-2	NA	NA	TRBJ2-3	TGTGCCAGCAGCTTACTGGCGTTCGGAGATACGCAGTATTTT	CASSLLAFGDTQYF
TRBV10-3	NA	NA	TRBJ2-7	TGTGCCATCAGGGATATAGGGGAGCAGTACTTC	CAIRDIGEQYF
TRBV7-9	NA	TRBD2	TRBJ2-1	TGTGCCAGCAGCTCCGATCAAAGACTAGCGGGAGTTACGAATGAGCAGTTCTTC	CASSSDQRLAGVTNEQFF
TRBV10-3	NA	TRBD2	TRBJ2-5	TGTGCCATCAGGAGCGGGAGGGAAGGTGAGACCCAGTACTTC	CAIRSGREGETQYF
TRBV29-1	NA	NA	TRBJ2-5	TGCAGCCTAAAGGGGCCCCAAGAGACCCAGTACTTC	CSLKGPQETQYF
TRBV2	NA	NA	TRBJ2-5	TGTGCCAGCAGCTCACAAGAGACCCAGTACTTC	CASSSQETQYF
TRBV19	NA	NA	TRBJ1-4	TGTGCCAGTAAGGTAGTCGGTGCAACTAATGAAAAACTGTTTTTT	CASKVVGATNEKLFF
TRBV30	NA	NA	TRBJ1-3	TGTGCCTGGAGTGTGTCTGGAAACACCATATATTTT	CAWSVSGNTIYF
TRBV6-1	NA	TRBD1	TRBJ1-2	TGTGCCAGCATCCTAGGACAGGCGAAGAGCTACACCTTC	CASILGQAKSYTF
TRBV7-9	once	NA	TRBJ2-7	TGTGCCAGCAGCCCCATTGGGCAGGGGAGGGCTTCCGTGCGGAGAGAGCAGTACTTC	CASSPIGQGRASVRREQYF
TRBV10-3	NA	NA	TRBJ2-3	TGTGCCATCAGTGAGAGTGGGCCCACAGATACGCAGTATTTT	CAISESGPTDTQYF
TRBV25-1	NA	NA	TRBJ2-5	TGTGCCAGCAGTGAAGGTCAGGGGTTTGAGACCCAGTACTTC	CASSEGQGFETQYF
TRBV11-2	NA	NA	TRBJ2-7	TGTGCCAGCAGCTTAGAGTGGCGGGGAGCCTACGAGCAGTACTTC	CASSLEWRGAYEQYF
TRBV5-1	NA	NA	TRBJ2-3	TGCGCCAGCAGCCCCACCGGCCCAGGGGCAGATACGCAGTATTTT	CASSPTGPGADTQYF
TRBV30	NA	TRBD2	TRBJ2-7	TGTGCCTGGAGTGGGGGACTAGTTGGTCTGTACGAGCAGTACTTC	CAWSGGLVGLYEQYF
TRBV5-1	NA	TRBD2	TRBJ2-7	TGCGCCAGCAGCTTGGGCGGGGGTAGCGGGAGTATATACGAGCAGTACTTC	CASSLGGGSGSIYEQYF
TRBV19	NA	NA	TRBJ1-5	TGTGCCAGTACCCGCCGGGGGGTTAGCAATCAGCCCCAGCATTTT	CASTRRGVSNQPQHF
TRBV5-1	few	TRBD1	TRBJ2-7	TGCGCCAGCAGCTTACAGGGGCTGCTCTACGAGCAGTACTTC	CASSLQGLLYEQYF
TRBV5-4	NA	TRBD2	TRBJ2-5	TGTGCCAGCAGCCCGACTAGCGGGAGGCTCGGGGGAGAGACCCAGTACTTC	CASSPTSGRLGGETQYF
TRBV9	NA	NA	TRBJ2-7	TGTGCCAGCAGCGTAGATGTATCCCACTTTTACGAGCAGTACTTC	CASSVDVSHFYEQYF
TRBV9	NA	NA	TRBJ1-1	TGTGCCAGCAGCGTAGGGATTAGGGACACTGAAGCTTTCTTT	CASSVGIRDTEAFF
TRBV7-9	NA	NA	TRBJ1-5	TGTGCCAGCAGCTTAGCTACAGCCGCTAGCAATCAGCCCCAGCATTTT	CASSLATAASNQPQHF
TRBV2	NA	TRBD1	TRBJ2-5	TGTGCCAGCAGTTGGGGACAGGGTAAACAAGAGACCCAGTACTTC	CASSWGQGKQETQYF
TRBV5-1	NA	NA	TRBJ2-7	TGCGCCAGCAGCTTTTTTAGGGGGGCGGAAGGGCAGTACTTC	CASSFFRGAEGQYF
TRBV4-1	once	TRBD2	TRBJ2-1	TGCGCCAGCAGCCAAGGACTAGCGGGTTTCAATGAGCAGTTCTTC	CASSQGLAGFNEQFF
TRBV5-1	NA	TRBD1	TRBJ2-5	TGCGCCAGCAGCTCGGGACAGAAAGAGACCCAGTACTTC	CASSSGQKETQYF
TRBV30	NA	NA	TRBJ2-2	TGTGCCTGGAGTAGGGTAATGGGCACCGGGGAGCTGTTTTTT	CAWSRVMGTGELFF
TRBV2	NA	NA	TRBJ2-3	TGTGCCAGCAGTGTACGACAGGTTATCACAGATACGCAGTATTTT	CASSVRQVITDTQYF
TRBV10-3	few	NA	TRBJ1-2	TGTGCCATCAGTGTCGAAGGAGTAGAAGGCTATGGCTACACCTTC	CAISVEGVEGYGYTF
TRBV18	NA	NA	TRBJ2-2	TGTGCCAGCTCACCAGGGCGGACCGGGGAGCTGTTTTTT	CASSPGRTGELFF
TRBV28	NA	NA	TRBJ2-7	TGTGCCACCGGACACCAATACGAGCAGTACTTC	CATGHQYEQYF
TRBV10-3	NA	TRBD1	TRBJ2-6	TGTGCCATCAGTGAGTCAACTGGAGCCGGGACAGAGGTCTCTGGGGCCAACGTCCTGACTTTC	CAISESTGAGTEVSGANVLTF
TRBV7-9	NA	NA	TRBJ1-5	TGTGCCAGCGGCGCAGGGAATCAGCCCCAGCATTTT	CASGAGNQPQHF
TRBV5-5	NA	NA	TRBJ2-7	TGTGCCAGCAGCGACCAGCAGGGCCGTTACGAGCAGTACTTC	CASSDQQGRYEQYF
TRBV2	NA	NA	TRBJ2-7	TGTGCCAGCAAGGGGAACACCAGGGAGCAGTACTTC	CASKGNTREQYF
TRBV9	NA	NA	TRBJ2-7	TGTGCCAGCAGCGTAGGTGGCTACTCCTACGAGCAGTACTTC	CASSVGGYSYEQYF
TRBV5-5	NA	NA	TRBJ1-1	TGTGCCAGCAGCTTGGCTTGGGCAGAGGCTGAAGCTTTCTTT	CASSLAWAEAEAFF
TRBV9	NA	NA	TRBJ1-1	TGTGCCAGCAGTCAAGGGATGAACACTGAAGCTTTCTTT	CASSQGMNTEAFF
TRBV19	NA	TRBD2	TRBJ2-3	TGTGCCAGTAGGCAAACTAGCGGGAGGCCAGATACGCAGTATTTT	CASRQTSGRPDTQYF
TRBV28	NA	NA	TRBJ2-1	TGTGCCAGCAGTAGCCGAGGGTGGGCCAATGAGCAGTTCTTC	CASSSRGWANEQFF